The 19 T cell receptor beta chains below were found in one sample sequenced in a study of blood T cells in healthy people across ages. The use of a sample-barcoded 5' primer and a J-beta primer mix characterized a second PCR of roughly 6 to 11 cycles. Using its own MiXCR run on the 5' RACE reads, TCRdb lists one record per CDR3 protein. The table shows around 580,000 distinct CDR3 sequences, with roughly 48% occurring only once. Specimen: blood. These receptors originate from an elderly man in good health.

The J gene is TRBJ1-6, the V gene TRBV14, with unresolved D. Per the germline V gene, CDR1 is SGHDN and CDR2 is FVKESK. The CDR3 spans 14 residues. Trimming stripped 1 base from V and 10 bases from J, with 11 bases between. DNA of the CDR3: TGTGCCAGCAGCCAAGGGGCCGAAGGATCACCCCTCCACTTT. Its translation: CASSQGAEGSPLHF.

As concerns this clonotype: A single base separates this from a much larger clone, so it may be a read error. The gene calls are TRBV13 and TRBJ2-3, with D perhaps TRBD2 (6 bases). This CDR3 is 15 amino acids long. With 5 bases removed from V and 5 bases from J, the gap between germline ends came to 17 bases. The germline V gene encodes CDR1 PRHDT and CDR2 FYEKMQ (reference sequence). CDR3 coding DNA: TGTGCCAGCAGCCGTAGCAGGAGGGCCGGAGATACGCAGTATTTT. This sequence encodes CASSRSRRAGDTQYF.

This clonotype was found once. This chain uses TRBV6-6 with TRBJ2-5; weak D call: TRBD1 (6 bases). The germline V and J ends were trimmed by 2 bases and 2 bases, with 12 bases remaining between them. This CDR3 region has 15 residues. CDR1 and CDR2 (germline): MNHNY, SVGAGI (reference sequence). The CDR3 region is CASSYLDGQQETQYF. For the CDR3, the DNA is TGTGCCAGCAGTTACCTTGACGGACAGCAAGAGACCCAGTACTTC.

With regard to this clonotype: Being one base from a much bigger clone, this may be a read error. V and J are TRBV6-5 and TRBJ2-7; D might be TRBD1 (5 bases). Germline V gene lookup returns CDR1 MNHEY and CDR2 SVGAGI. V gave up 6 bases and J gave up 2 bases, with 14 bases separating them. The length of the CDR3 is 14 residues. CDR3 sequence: CASRAQGFAYEQYF. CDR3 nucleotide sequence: TGTGCCAGCAGGGCTCAGGGTTTCGCCTACGAGCAGTACTTC.

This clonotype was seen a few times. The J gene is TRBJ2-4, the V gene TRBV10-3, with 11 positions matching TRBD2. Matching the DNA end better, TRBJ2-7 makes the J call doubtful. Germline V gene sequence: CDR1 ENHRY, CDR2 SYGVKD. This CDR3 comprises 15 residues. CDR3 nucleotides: TGTGCCATCAGTTTGATGACTAGCGGGACTTCCGAGCAGTACTTC. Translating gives CAISLMTSGTSEQYF.

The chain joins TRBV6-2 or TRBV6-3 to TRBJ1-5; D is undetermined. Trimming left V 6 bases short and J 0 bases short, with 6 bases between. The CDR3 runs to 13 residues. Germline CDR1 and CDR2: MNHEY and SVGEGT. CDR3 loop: CASRIDSNQPQHF. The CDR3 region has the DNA TGTGCCAGCAGAATCGATAGCAATCAGCCCCAGCATTTT.

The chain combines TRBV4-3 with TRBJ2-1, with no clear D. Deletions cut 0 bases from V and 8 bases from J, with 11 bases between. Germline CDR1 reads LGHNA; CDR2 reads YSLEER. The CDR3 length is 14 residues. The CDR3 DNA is TGCGCCAGCAGCCAAGATCTGAGCCCTTATGAGCAGTTCTTC. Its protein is CASSQDLSPYEQFF.

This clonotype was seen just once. DNA for the CDR3: TGCGCCACCTCAACTAGCGGGAGTCTCGAGCAGTACTTC. It specifies CATSTSGSLEQYF. The V and J genes are TRBV5-1 and TRBJ2-4; 11 nucleotides line up with TRBD2. The J call may be wrong; the DNA end is better matched by TRBJ2-7. The CDR3 is 13 amino acids. CDR1 SGHRS and CDR2 YFSETQ come from the germline V gene.

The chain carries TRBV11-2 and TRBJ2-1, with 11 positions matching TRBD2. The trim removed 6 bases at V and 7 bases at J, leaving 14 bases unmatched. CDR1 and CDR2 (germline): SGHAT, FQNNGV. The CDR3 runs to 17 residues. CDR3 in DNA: TGTGCCAGCAGTGGGAGTTGGCTAGCGGGAGGATTAAATGAGCAGTTCTTC. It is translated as CASSGSWLAGGLNEQFF.

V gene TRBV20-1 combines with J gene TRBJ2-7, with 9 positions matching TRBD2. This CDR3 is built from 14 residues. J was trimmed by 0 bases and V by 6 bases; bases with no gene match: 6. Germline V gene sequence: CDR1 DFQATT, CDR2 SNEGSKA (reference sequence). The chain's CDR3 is CSAAGGELSYEQYF. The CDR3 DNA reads TGCAGTGCAGCGGGAGGCGAGCTCTCCTACGAGCAGTACTTC.

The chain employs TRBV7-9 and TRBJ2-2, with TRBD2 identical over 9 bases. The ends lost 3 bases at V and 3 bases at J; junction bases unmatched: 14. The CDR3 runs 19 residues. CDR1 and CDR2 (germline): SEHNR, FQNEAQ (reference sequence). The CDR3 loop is CASSLLRLAGSFDTGELFF. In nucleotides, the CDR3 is TGTGCCAGCAGCTTGCTTCGTCTAGCGGGGAGTTTTGACACCGGGGAGCTGTTTTTT.

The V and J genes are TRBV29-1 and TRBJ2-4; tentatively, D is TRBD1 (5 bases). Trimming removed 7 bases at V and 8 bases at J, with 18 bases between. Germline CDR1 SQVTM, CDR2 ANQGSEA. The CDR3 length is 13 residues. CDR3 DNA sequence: TGCAGCGCCCTAAAGAGTCAGGGTGACATTCAGTACTTC. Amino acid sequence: CSALKSQGDIQYF.

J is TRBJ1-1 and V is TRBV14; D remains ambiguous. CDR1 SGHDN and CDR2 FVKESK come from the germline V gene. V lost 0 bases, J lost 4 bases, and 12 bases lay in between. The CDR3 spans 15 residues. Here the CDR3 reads CASSQDLGGSTEAFF. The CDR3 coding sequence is TGTGCCAGCAGCCAAGATCTTGGAGGGAGCACTGAAGCTTTCTTT.

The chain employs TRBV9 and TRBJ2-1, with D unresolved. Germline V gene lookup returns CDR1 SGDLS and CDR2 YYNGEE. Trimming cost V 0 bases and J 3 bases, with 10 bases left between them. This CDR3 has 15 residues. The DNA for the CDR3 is TGTGCCAGCAGCGTAGCCCCAGGTGGCTACAATGAGCAGTTCTTC. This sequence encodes CASSVAPGGYNEQFF.

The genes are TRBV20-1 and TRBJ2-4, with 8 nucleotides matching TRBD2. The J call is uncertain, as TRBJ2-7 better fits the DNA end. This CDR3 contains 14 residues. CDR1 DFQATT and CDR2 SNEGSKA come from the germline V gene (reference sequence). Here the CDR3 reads CSATREGLAYEQYF. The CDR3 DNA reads TGCAGTGCTACTCGAGAGGGACTAGCCTACGAGCAGTACTTC.

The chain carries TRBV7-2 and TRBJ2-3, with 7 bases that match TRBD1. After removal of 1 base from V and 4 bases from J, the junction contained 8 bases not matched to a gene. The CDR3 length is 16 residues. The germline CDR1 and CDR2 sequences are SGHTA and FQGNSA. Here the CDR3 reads CASSLGRGGVADTQYF. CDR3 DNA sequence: TGTGCCAGCAGCTTAGGTAGAGGGGGCGTCGCAGATACGCAGTATTTT.

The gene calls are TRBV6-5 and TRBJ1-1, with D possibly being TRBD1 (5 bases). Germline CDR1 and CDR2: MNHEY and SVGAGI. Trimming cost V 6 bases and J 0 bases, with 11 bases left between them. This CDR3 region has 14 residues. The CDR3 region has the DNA TGTGCCAGCAGGGTTCAGGGTGTGAACACTGAAGCTTTCTTT. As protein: CASRVQGVNTEAFF.

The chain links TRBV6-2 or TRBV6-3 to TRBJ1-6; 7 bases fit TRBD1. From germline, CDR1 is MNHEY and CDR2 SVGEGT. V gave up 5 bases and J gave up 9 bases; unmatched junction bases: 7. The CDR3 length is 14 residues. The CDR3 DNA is TGTGCCAGCAGTCGACAGGGTCCGGCTTCACCCCTCCACTTT. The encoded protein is CASSRQGPASPLHF.

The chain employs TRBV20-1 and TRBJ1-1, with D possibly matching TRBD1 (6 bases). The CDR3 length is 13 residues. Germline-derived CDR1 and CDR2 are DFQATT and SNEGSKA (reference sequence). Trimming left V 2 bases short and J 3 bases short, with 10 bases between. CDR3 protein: CSARSPGDTEAFF. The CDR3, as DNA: TGCAGTGCTAGAAGTCCAGGGGACACTGAAGCTTTCTTT.